One and the same sample provided the 30 T cell receptor beta chains below, sequenced in a study of regulatory T cells in long-lasting Graves disease. Time point indicated: newly diagnosed GD, antithyroid drugs for less than 3 months. The TCR library used RNA extracted from PBMCs. CDR3 regions were amplified by Arm-PCR using iRepertoire HTBI primers to build TCR beta libraries. From the multiplex PCR reads, TCRdb called clonotypes with MiXCR, one entry per CDR3 protein. The top ten clones hold 10% to 15% of a sample with approximately 490,000 distinct CDR3 sequences, under 20% of them seen once. The sample was also reused in another study, on T cells in Graves' hyperthyroidism and ophthalmopathy.

The sequences come from peripheral blood mononuclear cells (PBMCs), collected at new diagnosis, from a patient treated with antithyroid drugs. The source is a man aged 35-49 years with Graves disease.

This clonotype was seen many times. The chain employs TRBV29-1 and TRBJ2-1; 7 bases line up with TRBD1. CDR1 is SQVTM and CDR2 is ANQGSEA in the germline V gene. With V trimmed by 3 bases and J by 2 bases, 7 bases remained unmatched. CDR3 length: 15 residues. The chain's CDR3 is CSVDGTEPPYNEQFF. The DNA of the CDR3 is TGCAGCGTTGATGGGACAGAGCCTCCCTACAATGAGCAGTTCTTC.

As regards this clonotype: Given a much more abundant clone one base away, this may be a read error. The chain joins TRBV4-1 to TRBJ2-1; 9 bases agree with TRBD2. CDR1 and CDR2 (germline): MGHRA, YSYEKL. The CDR3 sequence is 15 residues long. V lost 3 bases and J lost 9; bases outside the gene matches: 9. The CDR3 here is CASSHLAGRSGEQFF. DNA of the CDR3: TGCGCCAGCAGCCACCTAGCGGGAAGGTCGGGTGAGCAGTTCTTC.

There are many counts of this clonotype. This chain connects TRBV18 to TRBJ2-7; maybe TRBD1 (5 bases). V was clipped by 3 bases and J by 2 bases, with 11 bases between them. The CDR3 is 14 residues long. Per germline, CDR1 KGHSH and CDR2 LQKENI. CDR3 sequence: CASSPSRVAYEQYF. In nucleotides, the CDR3 is TGTGCCAGCTCACCTAGCAGGGTAGCCTACGAGCAGTACTTC.

Concerning this clonotype itself: One base away lies a much larger clone, so this may be a sequencing read error. The chain recombines TRBV2 with TRBJ2-2; no definite D call. The CDR3 contains 11 residues. The germline V gene has CDR1 SNHLY and CDR2 FYNNEI. The CDR3 DNA follows: TGTGCCAGCACACGCACCAGGGAGCTGTTTTTT. Protein product: CASTRTRELFF.

This clonotype turned up a few times. This sequence joins TRBV4-1 and TRBJ2-3; D uncertain. The V end lost 0 bases, the J end lost 2 bases, and 15 bases lay between the germline ends. This CDR3 is 17 amino acids long. Germline assignment: CDR1 MGHRA and CDR2 YSYEKL. The CDR3 sequence: CASSQDRGGTYTDTQYF. The CDR3 bases are TGCGCCAGCAGCCAAGATCGAGGCGGTACGTACACAGATACGCAGTATTTT.

This clonotype was recorded a few times. This chain links TRBV12-3 or TRBV12-4 with TRBJ2-2; the D is unclear. V shed 6 bases and J shed 8 bases, with 7 bases lying between them. This CDR3 has 11 amino acids. CDR3 protein: CASSPQGELFF. CDR3 sequence (DNA): TGTGCCAGCAGCCCACAGGGGGAGCTGTTTTTT.

This clonotype appeared a few times. The V and J genes are TRBV3-1 and TRBJ1-3; no firm D call. The CDR3 extends over 15 amino acids. Germline CDR1 is LGHDT and CDR2 is YNNKEL (reference sequence). The ends were cut back, 0 bases at V and 1 base at J, with 7 bases in the middle. CDR3 nucleotide sequence: TGTGCCAGCAGCCAAGAAAGGGTTTCTGGAAACACCATATATTTT. Protein sequence: CASSQERVSGNTIYF.

There are many counts of this clonotype. The chain uses TRBV10-3 and TRBJ2-7; D unclear. This CDR3 spans 12 amino acids. Germline-derived CDR1 and CDR2 are ENHRY and SYGVKD. Trimming cost V 6 bases and J 2 bases, with 8 bases left between them. CDR3 nucleotide sequence: TGTGCCATCAGGCAGGACCCCTACGAGCAGTACTTC. Translation: CAIRQDPYEQYF.

The table lists this clonotype with a few counts. The chain joins TRBV28 to TRBJ2-5, with D tentatively TRBD2 (6 bases). The V gene lost 4 bases and the J gene lost 4 bases, with 19 bases spanning the gap. This CDR3 contains 16 residues. In germline, CDR1 is MDHEN, CDR2 SYDVKM. As DNA, the CDR3 is TGTGCCAGCAGTTCCCCCCCGACTAGTATAGCAGAGACCCAGTACTTC. Residues: CASSSPPTSIAETQYF.

This clonotype was recorded at least ten times. This chain uses TRBV20-1 with TRBJ2-4; 10 bases are a match to TRBD2. CDR3 size: 12 residues. The germline CDR1 and CDR2 sequences are DFQATT and SNEGSKA (reference sequence). The trim removed 7 bases at V and 9 bases at J, leaving 6 bases unmatched. The CDR3 bases are TGCAGTGGAGCGGGAGGGCCGGGCATTCAGTACTTC. Protein: CSGAGGPGIQYF.

In its sample, this clonotype was seen many times. The chain links TRBV6-2 or TRBV6-3 to TRBJ1-1; D is undetermined. This CDR3 contains 15 residues. CDR1 MNHEY and CDR2 SVGEGT come from the germline V gene. V dropped 0 bases and J dropped 0 bases, with 8 bases sitting between them. The CDR3 reads CASSYSYTVNTEAFF. CDR3 in DNA: TGTGCCAGCAGTTACTCTTATACAGTGAACACTGAAGCTTTCTTT.

This clonotype was observed many times. The CDR3 reads CAWSKNEQFF. CDR3 in DNA: TGTGCCTGGAGCAAGAATGAGCAGTTCTTC. The chain employs TRBV30 and TRBJ2-1; D unresolved. The CDR3 runs 10 residues. Looked up from germline, CDR1 is GTSNPN and CDR2 is SVGIG (reference sequence). The V and J ends lost 3 bases and 7 bases respectively, with 4 bases between them.

This clonotype was observed at least ten times. This CDR3 fails to terminate in the conserved phenylalanine or tryptophan, so it likely reflects a read error. The limits of the CDR3 on the DNA are not certain, so only TCRdb's listed CDR3 is given. This chain's CDR3 is CASSLEPGQGGVT. The gene calls are TRBV7-4 and TRBJ1-1; no check of the table's D call, TRBD1, against the DNA was made. The germline CDR1 and CDR2 sequences are SGHVT and SQSDAQ. The CDR3 is made up of 13 amino acids, end residues included.

This clonotype was detected a few times. This chain's CDR3 is CSVGGQIDKNTGELFF. The CDR3 DNA is TGCAGCGTTGGTGGACAGATAGATAAGAACACCGGGGAGCTGTTTTTT. This chain links TRBV29-1 with TRBJ2-2; D may be TRBD1 (6 bases). The CDR3 sequence is 16 residues long. Germline assignment: CDR1 SQVTM and CDR2 ANQGSEA. Trimming took off 4 bases at V and 1 base at J, with 16 bases between the two ends.

This clonotype was recorded a few times. A read error may produce the germline difference seen at one junction end. The chain carries TRBV4-1 and TRBJ2-5; D may correspond to TRBD1 or TRBD2 (7 bases each). The J call is in doubt because the DNA end fits TRBJ2-1 better. CDR3 length: 13 residues. Germline CDR1 is MGHRA and CDR2 is YSYEKL. This chain's CDR3 is CASSQGGSNEQFF. The CDR3, as DNA: TGTGCCAGCAGCCAGGGGGGGAGCAATGAGCAGTTCTTC.

There are a few counts of this clonotype. The chain carries TRBV28 and TRBJ2-5; D remains unclear. From germline, CDR1 is MDHEN and CDR2 SYDVKM. The CDR3 spans 13 residues. V gave up 6 bases and J gave up 9 bases, with 17 bases separating them. The DNA for the CDR3 is TGTGCCAGCAGAAGACGGGCCGCCCGGGCCCAGTACTTC. The encoded protein is CASRRRAARAQYF.

This clonotype was picked up many times. The gene calls are TRBV6-9 and TRBJ2-1; possibly TRBD1 for D (5 bases). CDR1 is MNHGY and CDR2 is SVAAGI in the germline V gene. This CDR3 region has 16 residues. With 4 bases removed from V and 2 bases from J, the gap between germline ends came to 15 bases. CDR3 sequence (DNA): TGTGCCAGCAGTTCCCCCCGGACACCTACCTACAATGAGCAGTTCTTC. As protein: CASSSPRTPTYNEQFF.

This clonotype was seen ten or more times. This chain links TRBV2 with TRBJ2-1; TRBD2 matches at 11 bases. The V and J ends lost 6 bases and 8 bases, in that order; junction bases with no gene match: 9. The CDR3 is made up of 15 amino acids. Germline V gene sequence: CDR1 SNHLY, CDR2 FYNNEI. CDR3 DNA sequence: TGTGCCAGCAGAGCACTAGCGGGAGCTTACGATGAGCAGTTCTTC. It codes for CASRALAGAYDEQFF.

This clonotype has ten or more counts. The genes are TRBV6-2 or TRBV6-3 and TRBJ2-5; TRBD1 matches 12 bases. Germline V CDR1 and CDR2: MNHEY, SVGEGT. The CDR3 extends over 16 amino acids. V lost 2 bases, J lost 5 bases, and 6 bases stayed unmatched. The DNA for the CDR3 is TGTGCCAGCAGTTACCTGGGACAGGGGGCTTATGAGACCCAGTACTTC. This codes for CASSYLGQGAYETQYF.

This clonotype was observed many times. V gene TRBV12-5 combines with J gene TRBJ1-5; D uncertain. Germline values: CDR1 LGHNT, CDR2 FRNRAP. The CDR3 has 13 amino acids. V was cut by 1 base and J by 4 bases, with 5 bases left in between. The chain's CDR3 is CASGLGWNQPQHF. In nucleotides, the CDR3 is TGTGCTAGTGGTTTGGGATGGAATCAGCCCCAGCATTTT.

There are many counts of this clonotype. CDR3 in DNA: TGTGCCAGCAGCTCCGGGACTAGCGGGACACTCCCGACCCAGTTCTTC. Protein: CASSSGTSGTLPTQFF. The genes are TRBV11-2 and TRBJ2-1; 13 nucleotides line up with TRBD2. The CDR3 length is 16 residues. V lost 4 bases to trimming and J lost 13 bases; unmatched junction nucleotides: 13. Germline V lookup: CDR1 SGHAT, CDR2 FQNNGV.

The rearrangement uses TRBV20-1 and TRBJ2-7, with 13 bases lining up with TRBD2. CDR1 is DFQATT, CDR2 SNEGSKA, per germline (reference sequence). Trimming took 1 base from V and 4 from J; bases not matched to a gene: 4. The CDR3 runs 15 residues. The CDR3 region is CSARAGTSGIYEQYF. The CDR3 coding sequence is TGCAGTGCTAGAGCTGGGACTAGCGGGATTTACGAGCAGTACTTC.

This clonotype was found a few times. The V gene is TRBV5-4, the J gene TRBJ2-7; D possibly corresponds to TRBD1 (5 bases). The CDR3 has 14 residues. V gave up 0 bases and J gave up 5 bases, with 12 bases separating them. The germline CDR1 and CDR2 sequences are SGHNT and YYREEE (reference sequence). For the CDR3, the DNA is TGTGCCAGCAGCTTGGACGTAGGGGCTCACGAGCAGTACTTC. Translation gives CASSLDVGAHEQYF.

Many counts were recorded for this clonotype. The chain is built from TRBV20-1 and TRBJ1-1; D call uncertain. The CDR3 covers 11 residues. Germline V CDR1 and CDR2: DFQATT, SNEGSKA (reference sequence). V was trimmed by 0 bases and J by 6 bases, leaving 5 bases between them. The CDR3 DNA sequence: TGCAGTGCTAGAGATCCTCCTGAAGCTTTCTTT. Protein product: CSARDPPEAFF.

This clonotype has at least ten counts. This chain joins TRBV29-1 and TRBJ2-3; 11 nucleotides align to TRBD1. The CDR3 is made up of 14 amino acids. CDR1 SQVTM and CDR2 ANQGSEA come from the germline V gene. V trimming: 7 bases; J trimming: 1 base; junction bases outside the gene matches: 4. The CDR3 DNA reads TGCAGCGCCACGGGACAGGGGGGCACAGATACGCAGTATTTT. Its protein is CSATGQGGTDTQYF.

The sample holds many counts of this clonotype. The V call is TRBV11-2, the J call TRBJ2-1, with D perhaps matching TRBD2 (5 bases). Germline loops: CDR1 SGHAT, CDR2 FQNNGV. V was cut by 3 bases and J by 7 bases, with 25 bases left in between. The CDR3 totals 18 residues. The CDR3 is CASSLEPPLVKGSNEQFF. CDR3 sequence (DNA): TGTGCCAGCAGCTTGGAACCCCCACTAGTTAAAGGGAGTAATGAGCAGTTCTTC.

This clonotype was counted a few times. An end of the junction does not agree with germline; a read error may underlie this. V is TRBV29-1 and J is TRBJ1-2; 7 positions agree with TRBD1. Germline V gene data show CDR1 as SQVTM and CDR2 as ANQGSEA. The CDR3 contains 13 residues. CDR3 amino acids: CSVGPDRAGGCTF. The CDR3, as DNA: TGCAGCGTTGGGCCCGACAGGGCGGGGGGCTGCACCTTC.

The chain couples TRBV19 to TRBJ2-1; 11 nucleotides line up with TRBD2. CDR3 size: 14 residues. V shed 7 bases, J shed 9 bases, and the junction held 8 bases outside the gene matches. CDR1 is LNHDA and CDR2 is SQIVND in the germline V gene (reference sequence). The CDR3 region has the DNA TGTGCCAGTAAGATTAGCGGGAGGGGTGGTGAGCAGTTCTTC. Protein sequence: CASKISGRGGEQFF.

This clonotype has at least ten counts. This chain links TRBV18 with TRBJ2-4; 14 bases line up with TRBD2. The germline V gene encodes CDR1 KGHSH and CDR2 LQKENI. Germline trimming cut 3 bases from V and 7 bases from J; bases unmatched to any gene: 2. The CDR3 loop spans 15 amino acids. In DNA, the CDR3 is TGTGCCAGCTCACCCCGACTAGCGGGAGGGAACATTCAGTACTTC. It codes for CASSPRLAGGNIQYF.

This clonotype was counted only a few times. This chain links TRBV25-1 with TRBJ1-2, with 9 bases matching TRBD1. V shed 10 bases and J 4 bases; nucleotides not matched to a gene: 7. CDR1 MGHDK and CDR2 SYGVNS come from the germline V gene. The CDR3 consists of 13 residues. This chain's CDR3 is CATEGQGGYGYTF. The CDR3 DNA follows: TGTGCCACCGAGGGACAGGGCGGCTATGGCTACACCTTC.